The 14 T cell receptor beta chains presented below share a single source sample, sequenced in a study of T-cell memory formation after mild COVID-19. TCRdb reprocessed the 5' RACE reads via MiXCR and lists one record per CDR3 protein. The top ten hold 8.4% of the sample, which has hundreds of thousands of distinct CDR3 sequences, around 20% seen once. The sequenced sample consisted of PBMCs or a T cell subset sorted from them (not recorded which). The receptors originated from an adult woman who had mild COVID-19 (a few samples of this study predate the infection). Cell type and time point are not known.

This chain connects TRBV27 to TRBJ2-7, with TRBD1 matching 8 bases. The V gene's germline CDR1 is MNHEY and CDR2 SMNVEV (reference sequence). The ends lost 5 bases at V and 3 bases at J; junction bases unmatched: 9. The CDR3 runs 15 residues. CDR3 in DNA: TGTGCCAGCAGTCCCGACAGGGGAAGGGACTACGAGCAGTACTTC. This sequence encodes CASSPDRGRDYEQYF.

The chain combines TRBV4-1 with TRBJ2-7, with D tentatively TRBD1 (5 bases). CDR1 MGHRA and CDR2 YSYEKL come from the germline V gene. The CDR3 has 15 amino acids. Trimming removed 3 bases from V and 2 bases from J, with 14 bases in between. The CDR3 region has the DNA TGCGCCAGCAGCCAGATGACAGACGCTGCCTACGAGCAGTACTTC. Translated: CASSQMTDAAYEQYF.

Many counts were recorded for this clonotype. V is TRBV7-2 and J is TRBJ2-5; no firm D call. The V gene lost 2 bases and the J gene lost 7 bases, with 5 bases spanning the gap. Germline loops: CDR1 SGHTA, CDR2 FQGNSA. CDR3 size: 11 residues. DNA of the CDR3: TGTGCCAGCAGCTTACTGGGGACCCAGTACTTC. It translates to CASSLLGTQYF. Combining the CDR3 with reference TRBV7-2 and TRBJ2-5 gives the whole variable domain GAGVSQSPSNKVTEKGKDVELRCDPISGHTALYWYRQSLGQGLEFLIYFQGNSAPDKSGLPSDRFSAERTGGSVSTLTIQRTQQEDSAVYLCASSLLGTQYFGPGTRLLVL.

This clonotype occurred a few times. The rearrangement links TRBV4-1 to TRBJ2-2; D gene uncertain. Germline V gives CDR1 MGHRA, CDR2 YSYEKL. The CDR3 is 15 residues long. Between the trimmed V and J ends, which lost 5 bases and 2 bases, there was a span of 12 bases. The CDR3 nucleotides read TGCGCCAGCAGCTCGCTCGGGTCCAACACCGGGGAGCTGTTTTTT. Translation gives CASSSLGSNTGELFF.

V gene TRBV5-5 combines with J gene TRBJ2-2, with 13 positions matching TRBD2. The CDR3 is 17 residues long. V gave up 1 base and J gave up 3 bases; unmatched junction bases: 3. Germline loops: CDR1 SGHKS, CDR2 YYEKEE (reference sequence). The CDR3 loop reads CASSLFGLAGDTGELFF. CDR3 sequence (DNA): TGTGCCAGCAGCTTGTTCGGACTAGCGGGAGACACCGGGGAGCTGTTTTTT. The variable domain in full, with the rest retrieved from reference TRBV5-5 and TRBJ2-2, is DAGVTQSPTHLIKTRGQQVTLRCSPISGHKSVSWYQQVLGQGPQFIFQYYEKEERGRGNFPDRFSARQFPNYSSELNVNALLLGDSALYLCASSLFGLAGDTGELFFGEGSRLTVL.

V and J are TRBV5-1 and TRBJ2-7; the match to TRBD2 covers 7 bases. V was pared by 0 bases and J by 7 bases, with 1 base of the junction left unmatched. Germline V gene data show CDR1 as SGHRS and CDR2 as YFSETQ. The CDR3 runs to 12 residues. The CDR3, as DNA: TGCGCCAGCAGCTTGGCAGCGGGGGAGCAGTACTTC. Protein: CASSLAAGEQYF.

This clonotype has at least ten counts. The CDR3 nucleotides are TGTGCCAGCAGCTTGGTCGACACGGCGAACACCGGGGAGCTGTTTTTT. Protein sequence: CASSLVDTANTGELFF. V gene TRBV5-5 combines with J gene TRBJ2-2, with D unclear. Trimming stripped 0 bases from V and 0 bases from J, with 9 bases between. Germline-derived CDR1 and CDR2 are SGHKS and YYEKEE (reference sequence). The CDR3 consists of 16 residues.

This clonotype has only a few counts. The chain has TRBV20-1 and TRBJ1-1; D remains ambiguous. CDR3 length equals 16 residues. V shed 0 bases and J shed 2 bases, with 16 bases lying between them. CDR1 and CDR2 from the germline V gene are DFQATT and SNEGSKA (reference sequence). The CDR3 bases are TGCAGTGCTAGAGATGGTCTCCCGCGGACTAACACTGAAGCTTTCTTT. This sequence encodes CSARDGLPRTNTEAFF.

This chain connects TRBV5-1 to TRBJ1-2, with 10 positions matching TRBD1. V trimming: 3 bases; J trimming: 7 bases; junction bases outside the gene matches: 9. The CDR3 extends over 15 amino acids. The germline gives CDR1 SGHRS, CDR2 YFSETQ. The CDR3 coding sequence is TGCGCCAGCAGCTCGCTGAGACAGGGGGCAGCTGGCTACACCTTC. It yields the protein CASSSLRQGAAGYTF. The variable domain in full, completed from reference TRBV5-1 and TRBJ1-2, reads KAGVTQTPRYLIKTRGQQVTLSCSPISGHRSVSWYQQTPGQGLQFLFEYFSETQRNKGNFPGRFSGRQFSNSRSEMNVSTLELGDSALYLCASSSLRQGAAGYTFGSGTRLTVV.

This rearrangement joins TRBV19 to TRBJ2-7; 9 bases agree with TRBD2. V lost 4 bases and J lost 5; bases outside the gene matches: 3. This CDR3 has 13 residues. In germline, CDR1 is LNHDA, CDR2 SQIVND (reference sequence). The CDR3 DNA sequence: TGTGCCAGTAGTACCCGGACTAGCGACGAGCAGTACTTC. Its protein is CASSTRTSDEQYF.

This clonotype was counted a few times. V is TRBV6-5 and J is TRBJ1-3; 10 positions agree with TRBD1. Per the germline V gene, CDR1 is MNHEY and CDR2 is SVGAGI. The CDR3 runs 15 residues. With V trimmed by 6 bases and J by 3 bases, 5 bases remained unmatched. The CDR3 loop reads CASSGDRGFGNTIYF. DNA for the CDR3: TGTGCCAGCAGCGGGGACAGGGGATTTGGAAACACCATATATTTT.

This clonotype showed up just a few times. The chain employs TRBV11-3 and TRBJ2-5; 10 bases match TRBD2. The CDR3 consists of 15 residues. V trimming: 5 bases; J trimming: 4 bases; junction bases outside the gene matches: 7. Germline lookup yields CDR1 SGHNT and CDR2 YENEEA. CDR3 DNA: TGTGCCAGCAGCACAGCGGGAGGGCCTGGAGAGACCCAGTACTTC. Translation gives CASSTAGGPGETQYF.

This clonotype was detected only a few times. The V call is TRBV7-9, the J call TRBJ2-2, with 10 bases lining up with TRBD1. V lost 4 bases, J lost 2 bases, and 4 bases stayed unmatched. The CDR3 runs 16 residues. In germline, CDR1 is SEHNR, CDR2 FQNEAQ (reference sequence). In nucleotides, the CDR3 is TGTGCCAGCAGCTACCGGGACAGGGGAAACACCGGGGAGCTGTTTTTT. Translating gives CASSYRDRGNTGELFF.

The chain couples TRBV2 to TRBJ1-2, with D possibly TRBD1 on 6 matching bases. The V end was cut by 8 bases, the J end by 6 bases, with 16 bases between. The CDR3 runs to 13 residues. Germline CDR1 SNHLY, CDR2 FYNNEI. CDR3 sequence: CASRPAPGDGYTF. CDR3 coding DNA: TGTGCCAGCCGCCCAGCGCCAGGGGATGGCTACACCTTC.